These T cell receptor gamma chains were read from a single sample in a study of intestinal T cells in coeliac disease. TCRdb processed the multiplex PCR reads again with the CATT caller. The data show some 390 gamma-chain clones, with under 55% seen just once and around 30% held by the top ten. The sequencing sample was made of a duodenal biopsy. The receptors shown here come from a human donor with celiac disease. The CDR3 runs from the conserved cysteine through the conserved F or W. Each record gives: J gene, V gene, CDR3 protein.

TRGJ1/TRGJ2,TRGV9,CALVGGARGLNYYKKLF
TRGJ1/TRGJ2,TRGV8,CAHLGYGYKKLF